The 8 T cell receptor beta chains listed next were all sequenced from one sample in a study of CD8+ T cells in alopecia areata. After isolation, RNA underwent reverse transcription to generate cDNA as the sequencing template. Libraries were prepared by immunoSEQ multiplex PCR; TCRdb keeps only in-frame clonotypes and omits some of them. The table lists 110,000 to 150,000 clones, 40% to 65% of them singletons. The sample in question was CD4+ T cells sorted from blood, obtained at week 0. These receptors were obtained from a human donor with alopecia areata.

This clone appeared once. The V call is TRBV6-5, the J call TRBJ1-2; D might be TRBD1 (5 bases). V was cut by 5 bases and J by 8 bases, with 12 bases left in between. CDR3 length equals 12 residues. CDR1 is MNHEY, CDR2 SVGAGI, per germline. CDR3 amino acids: CASSGGNAGYTF. For the CDR3, the DNA is TGTGCCAGCAGTGGGGGGAATGCGGGCTACACCTTC.

The V call is TRBV28, the J call TRBJ1-5; D unresolved. The CDR3 contains 15 residues. Germline assignment: CDR1 MDHEN and CDR2 SYDVKM. The V end lost 4 bases, the J end lost 1 base, and 11 bases lay between the germline ends. CDR3 nucleotides: TGTGCCAGCAGTTCCGGGGATATGAGCAATCAGCCCCAGCATTTT. Translation gives CASSSGDMSNQPQHF.

The chain combines TRBV29-1 with TRBJ2-5; no clear D gene. V gave up 3 bases and J gave up 1 base, with 12 bases separating them. The V gene's germline CDR1 is SQVTM and CDR2 ANQGSEA. The CDR3 consists of 14 residues. The CDR3 reads CSVDGSAVQETQYF. The CDR3 DNA is TGCAGCGTTGATGGGTCGGCAGTCCAAGAGACCCAGTACTTC.

The V and J genes are TRBV27 and TRBJ2-3; 10 bases fit TRBD2. The CDR3 consists of 15 residues. Germline CDR1 MNHEY, CDR2 SMNVEV (reference sequence). V gave up 0 bases and J gave up 5 bases; unmatched junction bases: 2. The CDR3 protein is CASSLSRLAGDTQYF. The CDR3 nucleotides are TGTGCCAGCAGTTTATCGAGACTAGCGGGAGATACGCAGTATTTT.

CDR3 region: CASDLGAIGNGYTF. In DNA form, the CDR3 reads TGTGCCAGCGATCTTGGGGCTATAGGGAATGGCTACACCTTC. The J gene is TRBJ1-2, the V gene TRBV7-9; TRBD1 is a possible D gene (5 bases). V was trimmed by 8 bases and J by 6 bases, leaving 19 bases between them. Looked up from germline, CDR1 is SEHNR and CDR2 is FQNEAQ (reference sequence). The CDR3 is 14 amino acids.

This clone came up a few times. The chain recombines TRBV7-9 with TRBJ2-7; maybe TRBD2 (5 bases). V was clipped by 1 base and J by 3 bases, with 13 bases between them. The CDR3 consists of 15 residues. The germline CDR1 and CDR2 sequences are SEHNR and FQNEAQ (reference sequence). The CDR3 bases are TGTGCCAGCAGCTTAGACGACCTCGCGGGCTACGAGCAGTACTTC. Translated, it gives CASSLDDLAGYEQYF.

V usage is TRBV29-1 and J usage is TRBJ2-1; D remains ambiguous. The V end was cut by 3 bases, the J end by 8 bases, with 14 bases between. CDR3 length: 13 amino acids. Germline V gives CDR1 SQVTM, CDR2 ANQGSEA. CDR3 sequence: CSVDAGRIDEQFF. CDR3 DNA sequence: TGCAGCGTTGATGCCGGCCGGATCGATGAGCAGTTCTTC.

This clone was found a few times. The V and J genes are TRBV7-9 and TRBJ1-2, with D maybe TRBD1 (5 bases). V was pared by 3 bases and J by 6 bases, with 5 bases between. CDR3 length: 11 amino acids. The germline CDR1 and CDR2 sequences are SEHNR and FQNEAQ (reference sequence). DNA for the CDR3: TGTGCCAGCAGCTTGGGGGATGGCTACACCTTC. Protein: CASSLGDGYTF.